These T cell receptor beta chains were read from a single sample in a study of blood T cells in healthy people across ages. Each CDR3 protein gets one entry after TCRdb re-called the 5' RACE reads with MiXCR. The data hold about 680,000 distinct CDR3 sequences, with about half observed a single time. The material sequenced was blood. All receptors come from a woman aged 60-75 years in good health. The CDR3 runs from the conserved cysteine through the conserved F or W. Fields, in order: J gene, CDR3 length, V gene, CDR3 protein.

j_call: TRBJ2-7; cdr3_length: 15; v_call: TRBV7-2; cdr3_aa: CASSLEVTGNYEQYF
j_call: TRBJ2-1; cdr3_length: 16; v_call: TRBV20-1; cdr3_aa: CSARDPLAGAGNEQFF
j_call: TRBJ2-7; cdr3_length: 15; v_call: TRBV21-1; cdr3_aa: CASSRATGVAYEQYF
j_call: TRBJ2-7; cdr3_length: 16; v_call: TRBV12-3/TRBV12-4; cdr3_aa: CASSLVRAGRGDEQYF
j_call: TRBJ2-1; cdr3_length: 9; v_call: TRBV14; cdr3_aa: CASWNEQFF
j_call: TRBJ2-7; cdr3_length: 13; v_call: TRBV18; cdr3_aa: CASSPRGLAEQYF
j_call: TRBJ1-1; cdr3_length: 13; v_call: TRBV29-1; cdr3_aa: CSVEEQGNTEAFF
j_call: TRBJ2-4; cdr3_length: 15; v_call: TRBV5-1; cdr3_aa: CASSFGLAGVGEQYF
j_call: TRBJ2-1; cdr3_length: 15; v_call: TRBV5-5; cdr3_aa: CASSLPTGLTNEQFF
j_call: TRBJ2-5; cdr3_length: 14; v_call: TRBV4-1; cdr3_aa: CASSQGLREETQYF
j_call: TRBJ1-1; cdr3_length: 16; v_call: TRBV28; cdr3_aa: CASRRDRGRGNTEAFF
j_call: TRBJ2-3; cdr3_length: 14; v_call: TRBV20-1; cdr3_aa: CSARDTQNADTQYF
j_call: TRBJ2-1; cdr3_length: 15; v_call: TRBV7-9; cdr3_aa: CASSPPGHACNEQFF
j_call: TRBJ1-1; cdr3_length: 13; v_call: TRBV15; cdr3_aa: CATSWTVFAEAFF
j_call: TRBJ2-3; cdr3_length: 16; v_call: TRBV6-5; cdr3_aa: CASSYRQARGTDTQYF
j_call: TRBJ2-3; cdr3_length: 14; v_call: TRBV7-9; cdr3_aa: CASSLSFSTDTQYF
j_call: TRBJ1-2; cdr3_length: 13; v_call: TRBV20-1; cdr3_aa: CSAARDFNYGYTF
j_call: TRBJ2-7; cdr3_length: 13; v_call: TRBV10-3; cdr3_aa: CAISESGFGEQYF
j_call: TRBJ2-6; cdr3_length: 17; v_call: TRBV5-1; cdr3_aa: CASSGTGASSGANVLTF
j_call: TRBJ2-3; cdr3_length: 15; v_call: TRBV4-3; cdr3_aa: CASSQEGFGTDTQYF
j_call: TRBJ2-3; cdr3_length: 15; v_call: TRBV7-3; cdr3_aa: CASSFLPGGRDTQYF
j_call: TRBJ2-7; cdr3_length: 12; v_call: TRBV12-3/TRBV12-4; cdr3_aa: CASRGRRNEQYF
j_call: TRBJ1-2; cdr3_length: 14; v_call: TRBV10-3; cdr3_aa: CAISEGEPNYGYTF
j_call: TRBJ2-1; cdr3_length: 14; v_call: TRBV27; cdr3_aa: CASSLFNGRGEQFF
j_call: TRBJ1-2; cdr3_length: 14; v_call: TRBV20-1; cdr3_aa: CSARGPGRGYGYTF
j_call: TRBJ2-4; cdr3_length: 16; v_call: TRBV27; cdr3_aa: CASSALGGLGKNIQYF